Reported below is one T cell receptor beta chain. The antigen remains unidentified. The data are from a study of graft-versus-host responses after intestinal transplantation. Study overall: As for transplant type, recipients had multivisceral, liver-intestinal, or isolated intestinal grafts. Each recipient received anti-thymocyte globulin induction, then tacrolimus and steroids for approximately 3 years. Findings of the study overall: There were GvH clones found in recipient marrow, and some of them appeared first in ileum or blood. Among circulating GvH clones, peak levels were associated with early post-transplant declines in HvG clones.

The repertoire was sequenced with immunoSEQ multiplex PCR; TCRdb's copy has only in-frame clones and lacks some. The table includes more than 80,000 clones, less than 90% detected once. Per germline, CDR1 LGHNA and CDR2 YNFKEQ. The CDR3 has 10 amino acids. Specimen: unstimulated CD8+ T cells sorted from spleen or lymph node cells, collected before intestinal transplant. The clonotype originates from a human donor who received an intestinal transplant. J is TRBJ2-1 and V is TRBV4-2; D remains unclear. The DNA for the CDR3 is TGTGTTAGGTGTTACAATGAGCAGTTCTTC. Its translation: CVRCYNEQFF.